These 27 T cell receptor beta chains came from one sample sequenced in a study of CD8 T cells in ankylosing spondylitis. MiXCR, applied by TCRdb to the 5' RACE reads, yields one record per CDR3 protein. The table has 100,000 to 150,000 distinct CDR3 sequences, 9.3% seen once; the top ten hold roughly 3.4%. Sequenced sample: blood, either unsorted or a sorted T cell fraction (not recorded which). The source is a male donor with ankylosing spondylitis or in good health (not recorded which).

This clonotype was counted many times. The chain combines TRBV2 with TRBJ2-7; D ambiguous. This CDR3 has 12 amino acids. CDR1 and CDR2 from the germline V gene are SNHLY and FYNNEI. Trimming cost V 2 bases and J 3 bases, with 5 bases left between them. The CDR3 bases are TGTGCCAGCAGTGAACAGCGCTACGAGCAGTACTTC. Protein product: CASSEQRYEQYF.

This clonotype was seen ten or more times. The chain has TRBV9 and TRBJ2-1, with TRBD1 identical over 9 bases. The CDR3 loop spans 16 amino acids. V lost 3 bases to trimming and J lost 7 bases; unmatched junction nucleotides: 11. Germline-derived CDR1 and CDR2 are SGDLS and YYNGEE. CDR3 nucleotide sequence: TGTGCCAGCAGCGCCTGGACAGGGGAGTTGTATAATGAGCAGTTCTTC. As protein: CASSAWTGELYNEQFF.

This clonotype came up many times. The CDR3 sequence is CASSDSLTEAFF. The CDR3 nucleotides read TGTGCCAGCAGCGACAGTCTCACTGAAGCTTTCTTT. V usage is TRBV27 and J usage is TRBJ1-1; D is possibly TRBD1 (5 bases). Germline V gene data show CDR1 as MNHEY and CDR2 as SMNVEV (reference sequence). V lost 6 bases and J lost 4, with 9 bases in between. This CDR3 comprises 12 residues.

This clonotype was counted many times. The J gene is TRBJ2-7, the V gene TRBV7-2; possible D gene TRBD2, 5 bases. The CDR3 extends over 13 amino acids. CDR1 and CDR2 (germline): SGHTA, FQGNSA. Trimming cost V 1 base and J 3 bases, with 7 bases left between them. CDR3 nucleotides: TGTGCCAGCAGCTTAGGGAGGTACTACGAGCAGTACTTC. As protein: CASSLGRYYEQYF.

This clonotype was recorded many times. One end of the junction varies from germline; a read error may be responsible. The rearrangement uses TRBV20-1 and TRBJ2-5; D possibly corresponds to TRBD2 (7 bases). CDR1 and CDR2 (germline): DFQATT, SNEGSKA (reference sequence). The CDR3 spans 11 residues. CDR3 residues: CGGAIEETQYF. Written as DNA, the CDR3 is TGTGGGGGGGCGATCGAAGAGACCCAGTACTTC.

In this sample, this clonotype turned up many times. The chain links TRBV6-2 or TRBV6-3 to TRBJ1-2; D is possibly TRBD1 (5 bases). The CDR3 length is 14 residues. V shed 8 bases and J shed 7 bases, with 20 bases lying between them. Germline lookup yields CDR1 MNHEY and CDR2 SVGEGT. CDR3 nucleotides: TGTGCCAGCTCACTTGCGAGGGGCTCTGGTGGCTACACCTTC. Protein sequence: CASSLARGSGGYTF.

CDR3 nucleotide sequence: TGCAGTGCTAGAGAATCCAGGGCTGAAGAGACCCAGTACTTC. The encoded protein is CSARESRAEETQYF. This rearrangement joins TRBV20-1 to TRBJ2-5; possibly TRBD1 for D (5 bases). The CDR3 is 14 residues long. V lost 0 bases and J 3 bases, leaving 11 bases between the germline ends. Germline values: CDR1 DFQATT, CDR2 SNEGSKA (reference sequence).

This clonotype has ten or more counts. V and J are TRBV7-2 and TRBJ2-5, with D unresolved. CDR3 length: 12 amino acids. CDR1 SGHTA and CDR2 FQGNSA come from the germline V gene. V was pared by 5 bases and J by 5 bases, with 9 bases between. Here the CDR3 DNA reads TGTGCCAGCAGCCAACACTTGGAGACCCAGTACTTC. It yields the protein CASSQHLETQYF.

The chain is built from TRBV9 and TRBJ2-1, with D possibly being TRBD1 or TRBD2 (5 bases each). Trimming pared 8 bases from V and 0 bases from J, leaving 15 bases between. The germline V gene encodes CDR1 SGDLS and CDR2 YYNGEE. This CDR3 region has 15 residues. The CDR3: CARGETKSSYNEQFF. CDR3 DNA: TGTGCCAGGGGGGAGACCAAGAGCTCCTACAATGAGCAGTTCTTC.

This clonotype has just a few counts. The V call is TRBV5-5, the J call TRBJ2-3; either TRBD1 or TRBD2 may fit D (6 bases each). The V end lost 3 bases, the J end lost 0 bases, and 20 bases lay between the germline ends. Germline loops: CDR1 SGHKS, CDR2 YYEKEE (reference sequence). The CDR3 is 18 residues long. As DNA, the CDR3 is TGTGCCAGCAGCTCGGCAGGAATAGGGGGGACTAGCACAGATACGCAGTATTTT. Translating gives CASSSAGIGGTSTDTQYF. The entire variable domain, with the rest obtained from reference TRBV5-5 and TRBJ2-3, is as follows: DAGVTQSPTHLIKTRGQQVTLRCSPISGHKSVSWYQQVLGQGPQFIFQYYEKEERGRGNFPDRFSARQFPNYSSELNVNALLLGDSALYLCASSSAGIGGTSTDTQYFGPGTRLTVL.

This clonotype was seen at least ten times. The rearrangement joins TRBV5-6 to TRBJ2-5, with 10 bases matching TRBD2. The germline gives CDR1 SGHDT, CDR2 YYEEEE. CDR3 length: 14 amino acids. V trimming: 7 bases; J trimming: 5 bases; junction bases outside the gene matches: 8. This CDR3 is CASARAGGYETQYF. The CDR3 region has the DNA TGTGCCAGCGCGCGAGCGGGAGGGTACGAGACCCAGTACTTC.

The gene calls are TRBV15 and TRBJ2-5; 10 bases match TRBD1. Germline trimming cut 4 bases from V and 4 bases from J; bases unmatched to any gene: 3. The CDR3 runs to 14 residues. CDR1 LNHNV and CDR2 YYDKDF come from the germline V gene (reference sequence). CDR3 in amino acids: CATSIDRGRETQYF. As DNA, the CDR3 is TGTGCCACCAGCATAGACAGGGGGCGAGAGACCCAGTACTTC.

This clonotype came up many times. The gene calls are TRBV9 and TRBJ2-3; 13 bases agree with TRBD2. V lost 4 bases to trimming and J lost 2 bases; unmatched junction nucleotides: 7. Germline V lookup: CDR1 SGDLS, CDR2 YYNGEE. The CDR3 totals 17 residues. The CDR3 sequence: CASSPGLAGVVTDTQYF. CDR3 bases: TGTGCCAGCAGCCCCGGACTAGCGGGAGTCGTCACAGATACGCAGTATTTT. The full variable domain, rest sourced from reference TRBV9 and TRBJ2-3, is DSGVTQTPKHLITATGQRVTLRCSPRSGDLSVYWYQQSLDQGLQFLIQYYNGEERAKGNILERFSAQQFPDLHSELNLSSLELGDSALYFCASSPGLAGVVTDTQYFGPGTRLTVL.

This clonotype has just a few counts. This chain links TRBV20-1 with TRBJ2-1; 11 positions match TRBD2. Germline V gene lookup returns CDR1 DFQATT and CDR2 SNEGSKA (reference sequence). The CDR3 runs 14 residues. V was clipped by 5 bases and J by 7 bases; unmatched bases: 7. CDR3 sequence (DNA): TGCAGTGCTTTGACTAGCGGGATAGGTAATGAGCAGTTCTTC. Its translation: CSALTSGIGNEQFF.

Of note for this clonotype: This may come from a read error, since a much larger clone is one base off. The chain carries TRBV6-2 or TRBV6-3 and TRBJ2-1; D is unresolved. CDR3 size: 16 residues. The germline V and J ends were trimmed by 4 bases and 2 bases, with 15 bases remaining between them. CDR1 MNHEY and CDR2 SVGEGT come from the germline V gene. The DNA for the CDR3 is TGTGCCAGCAGTTCCTCAAGCAGAGGCCCCTACAATGAGCAGTTCTTC. Translating it yields CASSSSSRGPYNEQFF.

This clonotype came up many times. The chain is built from TRBV20-1 and TRBJ2-7; no clear D gene. The V end lost 0 bases, the J end lost 1 base, and 22 bases lay between the germline ends. Germline CDR1 DFQATT, CDR2 SNEGSKA (reference sequence). This CDR3 has 18 residues. The CDR3 here is CSARDNRAPFLRSYEQYF. DNA for the CDR3: TGCAGTGCTAGAGATAATCGGGCCCCTTTTCTCCGGTCCTACGAGCAGTACTTC.

This clonotype was seen repeatedly, ten times or more. The V and J genes are TRBV6-1 and TRBJ2-3; 10 bases agree with TRBD2. The trim removed 3 bases at V and 4 bases at J, leaving 19 bases unmatched. CDR3 length: 20 residues. Germline CDR1 is MNHNS and CDR2 is SASEGT. The CDR3 protein is CASSERGSASGRISSDTQYF. Written as DNA, the CDR3 is TGTGCCAGCAGTGAGAGAGGGTCGGCTAGCGGGAGAATCAGCTCAGATACGCAGTATTTT.

This clonotype occurred many times. The chain joins TRBV5-1 to TRBJ2-5; D is possibly TRBD1 (6 bases). The CDR3 contains 15 residues. Trimming removed 0 bases at V and 4 bases at J, with 13 bases between. The germline V gene has CDR1 SGHRS and CDR2 YFSETQ. The CDR3, as DNA: TGCGCCAGCAGCTTGGGGCTACAGGGTATAGAGACCCAGTACTTC. Its translation is CASSLGLQGIETQYF.

In its sample, this clonotype was seen a few times. The chain carries TRBV20-1 and TRBJ2-7; the D gene could be TRBD1 or TRBD2 (5 bases each). The CDR3 covers 12 residues. The germline gives CDR1 DFQATT, CDR2 SNEGSKA (reference sequence). V dropped 8 bases and J dropped 4 bases, with 15 bases sitting between them. The CDR3: CSPTGAVYEQYF. CDR3 DNA: TGCAGTCCTACCGGGGCAGTTTACGAGCAGTACTTC.

This clonotype was picked up many times. The chain combines TRBV6-2 or TRBV6-3 with TRBJ2-1; 8 bases align to TRBD2. The V and J ends lost 4 bases and 9 bases, in that order; junction bases with no gene match: 5. Germline V gene lookup returns CDR1 MNHEY and CDR2 SVGEGT. The CDR3 extends over 13 amino acids. The CDR3 sequence: CASSFPGGGEQFF. CDR3 DNA: TGTGCCAGCAGTTTCCCCGGGGGGGGTGAGCAGTTCTTC.

This clonotype was seen ten or more times. The chain recombines TRBV12-3 or TRBV12-4 with TRBJ2-7, with 7 bases lining up with TRBD2. There are 15 residues in the CDR3. The ends lost 1 base at V and 3 bases at J; junction bases unmatched: 6. CDR3 bases: TGTGCCAGCAGTTTAGAGTGGGAGGGCCGCTACGAGCAGTACTTC. Translated: CASSLEWEGRYEQYF.

The chain couples TRBV24-1 to TRBJ2-1; perhaps TRBD2 as D (5 bases). This CDR3 contains 16 residues. Germline V CDR1 and CDR2: KGHDR, SFDVKD. Trimming left V 3 bases short and J 0 bases short, with 11 bases between. The CDR3 protein is CATSDTFGNSYNEQFF. The CDR3 DNA is TGTGCCACCAGTGATACTTTCGGGAACTCCTACAATGAGCAGTTCTTC.

In this sample, this clonotype turned up many times. CDR3 residues: CSARDLLGHQPQHF. The CDR3 bases are TGCAGTGCTAGAGACCTGTTGGGACATCAGCCCCAGCATTTT. The chain links TRBV20-1 to TRBJ1-5; possibly TRBD1 for D (5 bases). Deletions cut 0 bases from V and 5 bases from J, with 11 bases between. CDR3 length: 14 amino acids. Looked up from germline, CDR1 is DFQATT and CDR2 is SNEGSKA (reference sequence).

This clonotype was observed many times. This sequence joins TRBV20-1 and TRBJ2-1; 11 nucleotides align to TRBD1. The CDR3 loop spans 15 amino acids. J gave up 8 bases and V 3 bases, and 9 bases lay outside the gene matches. Per the germline V gene, CDR1 is DFQATT and CDR2 is SNEGSKA (reference sequence). The CDR3 sequence: CSASGGQGAIYEQFF. CDR3 bases: TGCAGTGCTAGTGGCGGACAGGGGGCGATTTATGAGCAGTTCTTC.

The CDR3 loop is CASSPHRDDTQYF. The CDR3 DNA follows: TGCGCCAGCAGCCCTCACAGGGACGATACGCAGTATTTT. The V call is TRBV5-1, the J call TRBJ2-3; possible D gene TRBD1, 6 bases. V was trimmed by 4 bases and J by 6 bases, leaving 12 bases between them. The germline V gene encodes CDR1 SGHRS and CDR2 YFSETQ. The CDR3 extends over 13 amino acids.

To note about this clonotype: This may be a read error, as it is one base from a much larger clone. The rearrangement uses TRBV7-7 and TRBJ2-5; D perhaps matches TRBD2 (5 bases). This CDR3 has 15 amino acids. CDR1 is SSHAT, CDR2 FNYEAQ, per germline (reference sequence). The CDR3 DNA sequence: TGTGCTAGCAGCTACGGGGAAGGGCGCGGAGAGACCCATTACTTC. Encoded protein: CASSYGEGRGETHYF.

This clonotype occurred a few times. The V gene is TRBV19, the J gene TRBJ2-3; no definite D call. Germline loops: CDR1 LNHDA, CDR2 SQIVND (reference sequence). The CDR3 runs 13 residues. V was pared by 11 bases and J by 3 bases, with 15 bases between. In nucleotides, the CDR3 is TGTGCCCGAGCCGTCGCTCCTACAGATACGCAGTATTTT. Translating it yields CARAVAPTDTQYF.